This record concerns one T cell receptor beta chain sequence. The sample originates from a study of T-cell reconstitution after alpha-beta-depleted transplantation in children. V was pared by 6 bases and J by 5 bases, with 25 bases between. The CDR3 is made up of 17 amino acids. CDR1 SEHNR and CDR2 FQNEAQ come from the germline V gene (reference sequence). Unique molecular identifiers featured in how the TCRbeta library was prepared. TCRdb reprocessed the PCR reads via MiXCR and lists one record per CDR3 protein. Altogether about 830,000 distinct CDR3 sequences are present, approximately 15% being singletons, with the ten largest covering about 4.6%.

This TCR was sampled from a male patient aged 10 to 17 who had a stem cell transplant for acute lymphoblastic leukemia, so the T cells may come from the graft donor. The rearrangement joins TRBV7-9 to TRBJ2-5; D perhaps matches TRBD2 (6 bases). The sample consisted of PBMCs, mostly from graft donor cells, taken 360 days after TCRalphabeta/CD19-depleted stem cell transplant. CDR3: CASRKISGGKTGETQYF. CDR3 coding DNA: TGTGCCAGCAGAAAAATCTCCGGGGGAAAGACCGGGGAGACCCAGTACTTC.